The 5 T cell receptor beta chains reported below all come from one sample, sequenced in a study of regulatory T cells in long-lasting Graves disease. Noted time point: newly diagnosed GD, antithyroid drugs for less than 3 months. RNA extracted from PBMCs served as the sequencing template. Library construction for TCR beta used iRepertoire HTBI primers and Arm-PCR of CDR3 regions. TCRdb re-derived calls from the multiplex PCR reads in MiXCR, one entry per CDR3 protein. The sample includes 200,000 to 250,000 distinct CDR3 sequences, about 18% of them seen just once. This sample comprised peripheral blood mononuclear cells (PBMCs), obtained at new diagnosis, from a patient treated with antithyroid drugs. The receptors stem from a female donor with Graves disease.

In its sample, this clonotype was seen many times. The rearrangement joins TRBV20-1 to TRBJ2-7, with a weak D call TRBD2 (6 bases). The germline gives CDR1 DFQATT, CDR2 SNEGSKA (reference sequence). The germline V and J ends were trimmed by 3 bases and 5 bases, with 20 bases remaining between them. The CDR3 loop spans 15 amino acids. CDR3 DNA: TGCAGTGCTAGTGGGGTGGGTCGGCGGGGCGACGAGCAGTACTTC. It encodes CSASGVGRRGDEQYF.

This clonotype came up many times. V gene TRBV6-1 combines with J gene TRBJ1-2; D remains unclear. V was pared by 3 bases and J by 4 bases, with 21 bases between. The CDR3 sequence is 17 residues long. Germline loops: CDR1 MNHNS, CDR2 SASEGT. CDR3 sequence: CASSDSEQLNASYGYTF. The CDR3 nucleotides read TGTGCCAGCAGTGATTCTGAACAGCTCAACGCCTCCTATGGCTACACCTTC.

The sample holds many counts of this clonotype. The gene calls are TRBV28 and TRBJ2-5, with D uncertain. Trimming left V 8 bases short and J 0 bases short, with 13 bases between. Germline assignment: CDR1 MDHEN and CDR2 SYDVKM. CDR3 size: 14 residues. CDR3 loop: CASRPGSHQETQYF. DNA of the CDR3: TGTGCCAGCCGCCCCGGGTCGCACCAAGAGACCCAGTACTTC.

This clonotype was detected many times. J is TRBJ2-2 and V is TRBV28; TRBD2 matches at 14 bases. The CDR3 is 14 residues long. Germline V gene lookup returns CDR1 MDHEN and CDR2 SYDVKM. With 8 bases clipped from V and 6 bases from J, the junction kept 2 bases outside the gene matches. The CDR3: CASQGLAGAGELFF. In DNA form, the CDR3 reads TGTGCCAGCCAGGGACTAGCGGGAGCCGGGGAGCTGTTTTTT.

The sample holds many counts of this clonotype. The rearrangement uses TRBV11-1 and TRBJ1-1; D is undetermined. From germline, CDR1 is SGHAT and CDR2 FQDESV (reference sequence). The CDR3 extends over 16 amino acids. The V end was cut by 1 base, the J end by 2 bases, with 14 bases between. The CDR3 here is CASSLVGADANTEAFF. CDR3 bases: TGTGCCAGCAGCTTAGTAGGTGCAGACGCCAACACTGAAGCTTTCTTT.